This TCR beta chain came from a study of blood T cell repertoires in COVID-19. V was trimmed by 0 bases and J by 7 bases, leaving 8 bases between them. The CDR3 sequence is 14 residues long. CDR1 and CDR2 from the germline V gene are SGHRS and YFSETQ. Per the original data handling: Cell counts per sample came from amplifying reference gene primers. Data came from immunoSEQ multiplex PCR; TCRdb stores just in-frame clones and leaves some out. From that table come the V and J calls and clone size; the DNA was used to work out D and trimming. The repertoire has around 190,000 clones, roughly 80% of them found once; the top ten carry around 7.8%.

The gene calls are TRBV5-1 and TRBJ1-6; TRBD1 might be the D (5 bases). The sequence was obtained from a woman between 55 and 75 years old with COVID-19, enrolled during active disease. Specimen: peripheral blood. CDR3 in amino acids: CASSLVQENSPLHF. The CDR3 region has the DNA TGCGCCAGCAGCTTGGTACAGGAAAATTCACCCCTCCACTTT. Complete variable domain (other parts from reference TRBV5-1 and TRBJ1-6): KAGVTQTPRYLIKTRGQQVTLSCSPISGHRSVSWYQQTPGQGLQFLFEYFSETQRNKGNFPGRFSGRQFSNSRSEMNVSTLELGDSALYLCASSLVQENSPLHFGNGTRLTVT.